The 8 T cell receptor beta chains presented below share a single source sample, sequenced in a study of cytomegalovirus exposure and HLA in healthy donors (dated by TCRdb to the late 2010s). Libraries were constructed by the immunoSEQ multiplex PCR assay. A mixture of 60 forward primers for TCR Vbeta segments and 13 reverse primers for TCR Jbeta segments was used in the multiplex PCR. What TCRdb holds here is the immuneACCESS table cut down to in-frame rearrangements. Part of the clones is not present; checked against another copy, under half of the missing clones reflect an unresolved V gene, and the others are unexplained. The sample table shows 180,000 or so clones, and 78% are seen once. The ten largest make up approximately 2.6% of the sample. Input material: PBMCs. The receptors come from a female donor in good health and CMV-seronegative.

The chain uses TRBV19 and TRBJ2-2; D is perhaps TRBD1 (5 bases). Germline CDR1 reads LNHDA; CDR2 reads SQIVND (reference sequence). This CDR3 spans 14 amino acids. V dropped 6 bases and J dropped 1 base, with 9 bases sitting between them. The CDR3 coding sequence is TGTGCCAGTAGGCCGACAGTGAACACCGGGGAGCTGTTTTTT. It encodes CASRPTVNTGELFF.

This chain uses TRBV5-4 with TRBJ1-3; 7 nucleotides agree with TRBD1. The ends lost 3 bases at V and 4 bases at J; junction bases unmatched: 13. The CDR3 runs 17 residues. Per germline, CDR1 SGHNT and CDR2 YYREEE (reference sequence). The CDR3 here is CASSSRKLGTEGNTIYF. As DNA, the CDR3 is TGTGCCAGCAGCTCACGGAAATTAGGGACAGAGGGAAACACCATATATTTT.

The chain is built from TRBV7-3 and TRBJ2-5; D possibly corresponds to TRBD2 (7 bases). The V end lost 1 base, the J end lost 5 bases, and 14 bases lay between the germline ends. The CDR3 covers 15 residues. Germline V CDR1 and CDR2: SGHTA, FQGTGA. The CDR3 reads CASSLSAGAEETQYF. In DNA, the CDR3 is TGTGCCAGCAGCTTAAGTGCGGGGGCGGAGGAGACCCAGTACTTC.

This clone was seen more than once but under ten times. The chain is built from TRBV6-5 and TRBJ2-1; D is uncertain. Germline V CDR1 and CDR2: MNHEY, SVGAGI. Trimming pared 2 bases from V and 8 bases from J, leaving 13 bases between. The CDR3 extends over 14 amino acids. CDR3 in amino acids: CASSYGQNSDEQFF. CDR3 sequence (DNA): TGTGCCAGCAGTTACGGCCAAAACAGTGATGAGCAGTTCTTC.

The chain is built from TRBV27 and TRBJ2-7; tentative D call: TRBD2 (7 bases). Trimming left V 7 bases short and J 4 bases short, with 14 bases between. Germline CDR1 reads MNHEY; CDR2 reads SMNVEV (reference sequence). The CDR3 spans 13 residues. The CDR3 reads CASIGGGGYEQYF. The CDR3 DNA sequence: TGTGCCAGCATAGGGGGGGGCGGGTACGAGCAGTACTTC.

CDR3 in DNA: TGTGCCAGCAGTGACTCCCCGTGGGGGCGGAACAATGAGCAGTTCTTC. Its protein is CASSDSPWGRNNEQFF. The J gene is TRBJ2-1, the V gene TRBV6-4; a weak D match, TRBD1 (6 bases). CDR1 MRHNA and CDR2 SNTAGT come from the germline V gene. This CDR3 spans 16 amino acids. The V and J ends lost 0 bases and 5 bases respectively, with 14 bases between them.

A few counts support this clone. V gene TRBV5-1 combines with J gene TRBJ2-3; D call uncertain. V lost 2 bases, J lost 0 bases, and 10 bases lay in between. The CDR3 is 15 residues long. Germline CDR1 reads SGHRS; CDR2 reads YFSETQ. The CDR3 DNA follows: TGCGCCAGCAGCTTAAACTTGGTTAGCACAGATACGCAGTATTTT. It translates to CASSLNLVSTDTQYF.

The CDR3 sequence: CASSPGAGLRDPNYGYTF. In DNA, the CDR3 is TGCGCCAGCAGCCCGGGAGCGGGACTTAGAGACCCCAACTATGGCTACACCTTC. This chain links TRBV5-1 with TRBJ1-2; D is possibly TRBD1 (5 bases). The CDR3 consists of 18 residues. CDR1 SGHRS and CDR2 YFSETQ come from the germline V gene. Trimming shortened V by 4 bases and J by 2 bases, and 24 bases separated the two germline ends.